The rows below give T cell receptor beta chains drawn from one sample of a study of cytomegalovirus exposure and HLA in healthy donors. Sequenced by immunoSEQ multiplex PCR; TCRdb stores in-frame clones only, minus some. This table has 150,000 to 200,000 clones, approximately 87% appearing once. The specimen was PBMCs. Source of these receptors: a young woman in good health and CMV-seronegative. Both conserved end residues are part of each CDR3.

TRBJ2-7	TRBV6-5	CASSYLGREQYF
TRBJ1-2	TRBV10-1	CASSESVGAETNYGYTF
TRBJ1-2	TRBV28	CASSFRGGRWYGYTF
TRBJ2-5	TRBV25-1	CASSEYSGLAGGQETQYF
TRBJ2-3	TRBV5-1	CASSFPTSGGSTDTQYF
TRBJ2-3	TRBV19	CASRKATGGDTQYF
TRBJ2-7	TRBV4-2	CASSQEIASYEQYF
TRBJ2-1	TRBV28	CASRRVSGRGPVEQFF
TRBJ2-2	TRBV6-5	CASSRPTSNTGELFF
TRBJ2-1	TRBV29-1	CSVEEPTSTGGVAQFF
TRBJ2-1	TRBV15	CATSSPGIEQFF
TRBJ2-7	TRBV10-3	CAISRIRGQELGYEQYF
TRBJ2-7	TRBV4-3	CASSQEQSSYEQYF
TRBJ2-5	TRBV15	CATSVEGVKETQYF
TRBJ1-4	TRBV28	CASSFGGATNEKLFF
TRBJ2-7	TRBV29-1	CSVEDPSGRYEQYF
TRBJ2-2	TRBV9	CASSVSITGGPGELFF
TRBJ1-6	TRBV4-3	CASSQEENSPLHF
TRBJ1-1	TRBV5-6	CASSYGQGGTEAFF
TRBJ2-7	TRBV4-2	CASSQVALTGTGGFEQYF
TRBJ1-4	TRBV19	CASSIVTGTEKLFF
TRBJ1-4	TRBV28	CASSLDRAEKLFF
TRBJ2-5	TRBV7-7	CASSLVPFSSGEKETQYF
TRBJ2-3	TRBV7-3	CASSLSGLTGNTDTQYF
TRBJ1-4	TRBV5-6	CASSLFRWQGRRANEKLFF
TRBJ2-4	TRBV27	CASTNQTGTFAKNIQYF
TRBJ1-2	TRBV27	CASSLTGRGYTF
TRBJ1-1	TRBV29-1	CSVQDRATEAFF
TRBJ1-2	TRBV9	CASSGVPWGYTF
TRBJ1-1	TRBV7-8	CASSPDRDVEAFF
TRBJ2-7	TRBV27	CASSPGRRETYEQYF
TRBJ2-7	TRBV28	CASSYDGGSAAYEQYF
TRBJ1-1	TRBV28	CASSTGTPKAEAFF
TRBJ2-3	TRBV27	CASSLGAHRADTQYF
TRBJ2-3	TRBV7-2	CASSPPGGREDTQYF
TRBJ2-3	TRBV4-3	CASSQDGLPSTDTQYF
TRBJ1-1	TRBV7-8	CASSLLGANTEAFF
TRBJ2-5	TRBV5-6	CASSPNRVWAQYF
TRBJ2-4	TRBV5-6	CASSVGQTKNIQYF
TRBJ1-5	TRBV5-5	CASSLDRGYSNQPQHF
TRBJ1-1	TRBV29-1	CSVGTNTEAFF
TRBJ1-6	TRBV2	CASSEGTGRRPLHF
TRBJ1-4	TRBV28	CASSGPKEKLFF
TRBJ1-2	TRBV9	CASSKTGTGNYGYTF
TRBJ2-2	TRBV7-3	CATRQGTNTGELFF
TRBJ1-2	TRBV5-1	CASSLTGTDGYTF
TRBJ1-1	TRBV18	CASSPNLDTEAFF
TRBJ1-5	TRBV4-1	CASSQGPETPHQPQHF
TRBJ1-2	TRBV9	CASSVGAGTNYGYTF
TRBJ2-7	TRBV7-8	CASSLNPLTGTDAYEQYF